These 30 T cell receptor beta chains were all obtained from the same sample, sequenced in a study of blood T cells in healthy people across ages. The authors ran a second PCR of roughly 6 to 12 cycles using a sample-barcoded 5' primer and a J-beta primer mix. TCRdb reprocessed the 5' RACE reads with MiXCR, giving one entry per CDR3 protein. The sample includes around 900,000 distinct CDR3 sequences, 25% to 35% of them seen just once. The sequenced material came from blood. These TCRs come from a woman older than 75 in good health.

This clonotype was seen ten or more times. The J gene is TRBJ2-6, the V gene TRBV6-5; D is ambiguous. Germline lookup yields CDR1 MNHEY and CDR2 SVGAGI. V lost 0 bases and J lost 0, with 12 bases in between. This CDR3 is built from 18 residues. The CDR3 loop reads CASSYSSSGISGANVLTF. The CDR3 DNA sequence: TGTGCCAGCAGTTACTCGAGCTCCGGAATCTCTGGGGCCAACGTCCTGACTTTC.

In its sample, this clonotype was seen many times. The chain joins TRBV5-1 to TRBJ2-3; the D is unclear. Trimming left V 4 bases short and J 8 bases short, with 20 bases between. Germline V gives CDR1 SGHRS, CDR2 YFSETQ. CDR3 size: 15 residues. This CDR3 is CASSLGHPVTRTQYF. CDR3 coding DNA: TGCGCCAGCAGCCTGGGCCATCCAGTCACCCGTACGCAGTATTTT.

There are many counts of this clonotype. The J gene is TRBJ2-1, the V gene TRBV21-1; the table calls TRBD1, which could not be checked here. TRBV21-1 is flagged as a pseudogene. CDR3 length equals 13 residues. CDR3 sequence (DNA): TGTTGGGTGGGGTCCCCTAATTTGTATGAGCAGTTCTTC. Translating it yields CWVGSPNLYEQFF.

This clonotype occurred many times. The rearrangement joins TRBV5-1 to TRBJ2-7; 7 nucleotides match TRBD2. V lost 4 bases and J lost 2; bases outside the gene matches: 3. The CDR3 contains 13 residues. Germline V CDR1 and CDR2: SGHRS, YFSETQ. CDR3 coding DNA: TGCGCCAGCAGCGTGGGGACTACCTACGAGCAGTACTTC. Translated: CASSVGTTYEQYF.

This chain joins TRBV5-1 and TRBJ1-6; TRBD1 aligns across 7 bases. V shed 4 bases, J shed 9 bases, and the junction held 10 bases outside the gene matches. This CDR3 is 15 amino acids long. Germline assignment: CDR1 SGHRS and CDR2 YFSETQ. The CDR3 coding sequence is TGCGCCAGCAGCCGAACTACAGGGGAATCTTCACCCCTCCACTTT. Protein product: CASSRTTGESSPLHF.

V is TRBV24-1 and J is TRBJ2-3; TRBD2 matches at 10 bases. The CDR3 runs 17 residues. V gave up 2 bases and J gave up 2 bases; unmatched junction bases: 6. Per germline, CDR1 KGHDR and CDR2 SFDVKD. In DNA form, the CDR3 reads TGTGCCACCAGTGATTACGGACTAGCGGACCTCACAGATACGCAGTATTTT. As protein: CATSDYGLADLTDTQYF.

This clonotype occurred a few times. The rearrangement links TRBV7-9 to TRBJ2-3, with D tentatively TRBD2 (7 bases). Germline values: CDR1 SEHNR, CDR2 FQNEAQ (reference sequence). CDR3 length: 17 residues. Deletions cut 6 bases from V and 4 bases from J, with 23 bases between. The CDR3 coding sequence is TGTGCCAGCAGTTGGACATCCCGGACTAGGGGGTCAGATACGCAGTATTTT. The encoded protein is CASSWTSRTRGSDTQYF.

V gene TRBV20-1 combines with J gene TRBJ1-5, with D unclear. V was clipped by 0 bases and J by 0 bases, with 9 bases between them. This CDR3 is built from 15 residues. CDR1 and CDR2 from the germline V gene are DFQATT and SNEGSKA (reference sequence). The CDR3, as DNA: TGCAGTGCTAGAGAAGAGACCTTTAGCAATCAGCCCCAGCATTTT. It translates to CSAREETFSNQPQHF.

This clonotype was observed at least ten times. V usage is TRBV19 and J usage is TRBJ1-2, with D possibly being TRBD1 (5 bases). V was shortened by 1 base and J by 5 bases, with 14 bases between the two germline ends. Germline V lookup: CDR1 LNHDA, CDR2 SQIVND (reference sequence). The CDR3 runs to 15 residues. The CDR3 is CASSIGGAYKYGYTF. The CDR3 bases are TGTGCCAGTAGTATAGGGGGCGCTTACAAGTATGGCTACACCTTC.

CDR3 sequence reads: CSARTGSSNNQPQHF. The CDR3, as DNA: TGCAGTGCTAGAACAGGGAGTTCTAACAATCAGCCCCAGCATTTT. The V and J genes are TRBV20-1 and TRBJ1-5; a possible D gene is TRBD1 (6 bases). Trimming took 2 bases from V and 3 from J, leaving 14 bases between them. Per the germline V gene, CDR1 is DFQATT and CDR2 is SNEGSKA (reference sequence). This CDR3 is built from 15 residues.

This clonotype was observed a handful of times. J is TRBJ1-5 and V is TRBV27; D is undetermined. The CDR3 loop spans 14 amino acids. V lost 2 bases to trimming and J lost 3 bases, with 8 bases between them. Germline CDR1 reads MNHEY; CDR2 reads SMNVEV (reference sequence). CDR3 nucleotides: TGTGCCAGCAGTTTAGACCATCCCAATCAGCCCCAGCATTTT. Translated, it gives CASSLDHPNQPQHF.

The chain links TRBV30 to TRBJ1-2; perhaps TRBD1 as D (6 bases). Deletions cut 4 bases from V and 1 base from J, with 10 bases between. Germline CDR1 is GTSNPN and CDR2 is SVGIG (reference sequence). The CDR3 loop spans 13 amino acids. This CDR3 reads CAWMTGNNYGYTF. The CDR3 region has the DNA TGTGCCTGGATGACAGGAAATAACTATGGCTACACCTTC.

This clonotype was counted only a few times. The CDR3 region is CASSWGGRSSYNSPLHF. The DNA for the CDR3 is TGTGCCAGCAGCTGGGGGGGACGGAGCTCCTATAATTCACCCCTCCACTTT. The rearrangement uses TRBV5-6 and TRBJ1-6; D might be TRBD1 (5 bases). The germline V gene encodes CDR1 SGHDT and CDR2 YYEEEE. This CDR3 region has 17 residues. Trimming removed 3 bases at V and 0 bases at J, with 13 bases between.

The J gene is TRBJ1-4, the V gene TRBV6-5, with TRBD1 matching over 8 bases. J lost 3 bases, V lost 6 bases, and 6 bases had no gene match. The germline gives CDR1 MNHEY, CDR2 SVGAGI. CDR3 length: 15 residues. The CDR3 region has the DNA TGTGCCAGCAGACCAGGGGGCGCGGCTAATGAAAAACTGTTTTTT. Translated: CASRPGGAANEKLFF.

This clonotype was seen at least ten times. The genes are TRBV25-1 and TRBJ2-3; 12 bases fit TRBD2. CDR1 and CDR2 from the germline V gene are MGHDK and SYGVNS. This CDR3 region has 16 residues. V gave up 4 bases and J gave up 0 bases; unmatched junction bases: 2. The CDR3 DNA reads TGTGCCAGCAGTGCCACTAGCGGGGGGAGCACAGATACGCAGTATTTT. The encoded protein is CASSATSGGSTDTQYF.

This chain links TRBV7-9 with TRBJ1-1; no firm D call. The V end was cut by 5 bases, the J end by 6 bases, with 16 bases between. Germline loops: CDR1 SEHNR, CDR2 FQNEAQ (reference sequence). The CDR3 length is 14 residues. Here the CDR3 reads CASSPPGRIPEAFF. CDR3 nucleotides: TGTGCCAGCAGCCCGCCCGGGCGGATACCTGAAGCTTTCTTT.

There are many counts of this clonotype. This chain connects TRBV29-1 to TRBJ1-2; perhaps TRBD1 as D (6 bases). V was trimmed by 5 bases and J by 8 bases, leaving 18 bases between them. There are 13 residues in the CDR3. Per germline, CDR1 SQVTM and CDR2 ANQGSEA. In nucleotides, the CDR3 is TGCAGCGTTTGTACCGACAGGTCAAACGGCTACACCTTC. Its protein is CSVCTDRSNGYTF. Full variable domain (missing parts from reference TRBV29-1 and TRBJ1-2): SAVISQKPSRDICQRGTSLTIQCQVDSQVTMMFWYRQQPGQSLTLIATANQGSEATYESGFVIDKFPISRPNLTFSTLTVSNMSPEDSSIYLCSVCTDRSNGYTFGSGTRLTVV.

V and J are TRBV28 and TRBJ2-3; D is unresolved. With 10 bases removed from V and 2 bases from J, the gap between germline ends came to 16 bases. Germline V gives CDR1 MDHEN, CDR2 SYDVKM. CDR3 size: 14 residues. CDR3 protein: CAIKGGWDTDTQYF. The CDR3 DNA reads TGTGCCATTAAAGGCGGATGGGACACAGATACGCAGTATTTT.

J is TRBJ2-2 and V is TRBV25-1; D is undetermined. Germline V gene data show CDR1 as MGHDK and CDR2 as SYGVNS. The ends were cut back, 8 bases at V and 4 bases at J, with 8 bases in the middle. This CDR3 is built from 12 residues. The CDR3 loop reads CASVSATGELFF. Written as DNA, the CDR3 is TGTGCCAGCGTAAGCGCCACCGGGGAGCTGTTTTTT.

At least ten counts were recorded for this clonotype. The chain links TRBV6-5 to TRBJ2-3; 10 positions match TRBD1. The length of the CDR3 is 15 residues. V lost 0 bases and J lost 4; bases outside the gene matches: 1. Germline CDR1 and CDR2: MNHEY and SVGAGI. As DNA, the CDR3 is TGTGCCAGCAGTTACTCGGGACAGGGGTCAGATACGCAGTATTTT. Residues: CASSYSGQGSDTQYF.

A word on this clonotype: At one end, the junction sequence differs from germline, possibly due to a read error. The rearrangement joins TRBV20-1 to TRBJ2-3, with TRBD2 matching over 8 bases. This CDR3 spans 14 amino acids. Germline CDR1 DFQATT, CDR2 SNEGSKA (reference sequence). Here the CDR3 reads CSAPRGGGTGTQYF. The CDR3 bases are TGCAGTGCTCCACGGGGGGGTGGCACAGGTACGCAGTATTTT.

As for this clonotype: With a much larger clone just one base away, this may be a read error. The chain couples TRBV7-2 to TRBJ2-1; D call uncertain. The DNA end lines up better with TRBJ2-7; the J call may be wrong. This CDR3 has 15 amino acids. The germline CDR1 and CDR2 sequences are SGHTA and FQGNSA. As DNA, the CDR3 is TGTGCCAGCAGCCACGCAGGCCCATCCTACAATGAGCAGTACTTC. Translation gives CASSHAGPSYNEQYF.

This clonotype was seen only a few times. This chain joins TRBV28 and TRBJ1-5; maybe TRBD1 (5 bases). This CDR3 contains 16 residues. Trimming removed 2 bases at V and 0 bases at J, with 11 bases between. The germline V gene has CDR1 MDHEN and CDR2 SYDVKM. For the CDR3, the DNA is TGTGCCAGCAGTTTACGGGGGATAAGTAGCAATCAGCCCCAGCATTTT. The encoded protein is CASSLRGISSNQPQHF.

This clonotype has only a few counts. The chain recombines TRBV12-3 or TRBV12-4 with TRBJ2-1, with TRBD1 matching over 10 bases. The J call could be wrong; TRBJ2-7 is a better fit for the DNA end. CDR3 length: 16 residues. CDR3 in DNA: TGTGCCAGCAGTTGGGGACAGGGGAGGTCCTACAATGAGCAGTACTTC. As protein: CASSWGQGRSYNEQYF.

V and J are TRBV20-1 and TRBJ1-6, with D tentatively TRBD1 (5 bases). Germline V gives CDR1 DFQATT, CDR2 SNEGSKA (reference sequence). The CDR3 contains 15 residues. V was cut by 3 bases and J by 8 bases, with 17 bases left in between. The CDR3 here is CSASTGTPGYSPLHF. DNA of the CDR3: TGCAGTGCTAGTACCGGGACCCCGGGTTATTCACCCCTCCACTTT.

Details on this clonotype: At one of its ends the junction is not consistent with the germline gene, which may arise from a read error. CDR3 sequence: CSGSGRDSCNEQFF. The CDR3 region has the DNA TGCAGCGGTAGCGGGAGGGACTCCTGCAATGAGCAGTTCTTC. The chain is built from TRBV29-1 and TRBJ2-1; 11 bases fit TRBD2. The CDR3 consists of 14 residues. CDR1 SQVTM and CDR2 ANQGSEA come from the germline V gene.

The gene calls are TRBV7-8 and TRBJ2-3; TRBD2 matches at 8 bases. The junction had 4 bases not matched to a gene; V was cut back by 0 bases and J by 2 bases. The germline V gene encodes CDR1 SGHVS and CDR2 FQNEAQ. The CDR3 loop spans 16 amino acids. The CDR3 sequence is CASSLAGGGHTDTQYF. The DNA of the CDR3 is TGTGCCAGCAGCTTAGCGGGCGGGGGGCACACAGATACGCAGTATTTT.

Many counts were recorded for this clonotype. This chain links TRBV6-2 or TRBV6-3 with TRBJ2-1, with 9 nucleotides matching TRBD1. Germline V gene data show CDR1 as MNHEY and CDR2 as SVGEGT. V shed 6 bases and J 4 bases; nucleotides not matched to a gene: 4. The length of the CDR3 is 14 residues. The CDR3 spells CASRTGGSYNEQFF. Here the CDR3 DNA reads TGTGCCAGCAGGACAGGGGGATCGTACAATGAGCAGTTCTTC.

This clonotype was recorded many times. The V gene is TRBV20-1, the J gene TRBJ2-5; TRBD2 agrees at 8 bases. The germline V gene encodes CDR1 DFQATT and CDR2 SNEGSKA (reference sequence). CDR3 size: 14 residues. V trimming: 0 bases; J trimming: 5 bases; junction bases outside the gene matches: 5. CDR3 in amino acids: CSARDLAGIETQYF. The CDR3 DNA sequence: TGCAGTGCTAGAGATTTAGCGGGGATCGAGACCCAGTACTTC.

In its sample, this clonotype was seen a few times. The chain combines TRBV19 with TRBJ2-7, with D perhaps TRBD1 or TRBD2 (5 bases each). The germline V gene has CDR1 LNHDA and CDR2 SQIVND (reference sequence). The CDR3 spans 15 residues. Between the trimmed V and J ends, which lost 7 bases and 0 bases, there was a span of 16 bases. Here the CDR3 reads CASKDSGYSSYEQYF. The CDR3, as DNA: TGTGCCAGTAAGGACTCAGGGTATAGCTCCTACGAGCAGTACTTC.